This TCR beta chain is drawn from a study of OX40 agonist ivuxolimab in advanced cancers. Study context: Patients in dose escalation had liver, melanoma, kidney or head and neck cancers.

The CDR3 length is 14 residues. Unmatched junction bases numbered 3, after V lost 3 bases and J lost 2 bases. The V gene's germline CDR1 is MNHEY and CDR2 SMNVEV (reference sequence). The table came from immunoSEQ multiplex PCR; TCRdb's copy has only in-frame clones and leaves some out. The table shows some 35,000 clones, with about 74% occurring only once. Regarding the study as a whole: Blood T cells, both CD4+ and CD8+, expanded clonally by week 6 at 0.1 to 3.0 mg/kg.

Of note for this clone: The antigen remains unidentified.

The sequence came from an adult with an advanced solid tumor such as melanoma, head and neck, liver or kidney cancer. Here the sequenced sample was CD4+ or CD8+ T cells sorted from blood, taken in a trial of the OX40 agonist ivuxolimab. The rearrangement uses TRBV27 and TRBJ1-2, with 7 nucleotides matching TRBD1. CDR3 amino acids: CASSLLTGNYGYTF. CDR3 nucleotides: TGTGCCAGCAGTTTGCTGACAGGGAACTATGGCTACACCTTC.